In this sample, the clone carrying this TCR beta chain turned up many times. The record originates from a study of tumor-infiltrating lymphocytes in glioblastoma multiforme. The CDR3 extends over 17 amino acids. The ends lost 4 bases at V and 0 bases at J; junction bases unmatched: 9. Per germline, CDR1 KGHDR and CDR2 SFDVKD. TCRB libraries came from RNA via three nested multiplex PCR rounds. TCRdb re-derived calls from the multiplex PCR reads in MiXCR, one entry per CDR3 protein. The table records 12,000 or so distinct CDR3 sequences, over 60% of them present only once. The clonotype comes from a male donor with glioblastoma. The V gene is TRBV24-1, the J gene TRBJ2-5, with TRBD1 identical over 8 bases. Sequenced material: brain tumor tissue. CDR3: CATSDPTGGIDQETQYF. For the CDR3, the DNA is TGTGCCACCAGTGACCCAACAGGGGGAATAGACCAAGAGACCCAGTACTTC.